The 25 T cell receptor beta chains below come from one sample, sequenced in a study of blood T cells in healthy people across ages. Next came a second PCR, run for about 7 to 11 cycles, which used a sample-barcoded 5' primer along with a J-beta primer mix. TCRdb ran MiXCR on the 5' RACE reads and lists one entry per CDR3 protein. The data show about 720,000 distinct CDR3 sequences, roughly 20% seen once. Sequencing was performed on blood. These receptors were collected from a man between 65 and 80 years old in good health.

The chain recombines TRBV3-1 with TRBJ1-1; perhaps TRBD1 as D (6 bases). Germline V lookup: CDR1 LGHDT, CDR2 YNNKEL (reference sequence). There are 15 residues in the CDR3. V was shortened by 3 bases and J by 5 bases, with 16 bases between the two germline ends. The CDR3 DNA sequence: TGTGCCAGCAGCCACAGGGGCGTTTCGGGAACTGAAGCTTTCTTT. Protein product: CASSHRGVSGTEAFF.

This clonotype was seen only a few times. This CDR3 reads CSASAIETQYF. CDR3 coding DNA: TGCAGTGCTAGTGCAATTGAGACCCAGTACTTC. The genes are TRBV20-1 and TRBJ2-7; no reliable D call. TRBJ2-5 explains the end of the DNA better; the J call may be wrong. Germline CDR1 reads DFQATT; CDR2 reads SNEGSKA (reference sequence). The CDR3 consists of 11 residues.

This clonotype was seen more than once but under ten times. The rearrangement links TRBV28 to TRBJ1-2; D might be TRBD1 (5 bases). V lost 2 bases and J lost 4, with 11 bases in between. The germline V gene has CDR1 MDHEN and CDR2 SYDVKM. The CDR3 is 14 amino acids. The CDR3 DNA reads as TGTGCCAGCAGTTTAAGTCAGGGACTCTATGGCTACACCTTC. The encoded protein is CASSLSQGLYGYTF.

The chain links TRBV4-1 to TRBJ2-7, with D perhaps matching TRBD1 (5 bases). V shed 3 bases and J shed 0 bases, with 12 bases lying between them. CDR3 length: 15 amino acids. The germline CDR1 and CDR2 sequences are MGHRA and YSYEKL. The CDR3 DNA reads TGCGCCAGCAGCCAGGGTGTCGACAGCTCCTACGAGCAGTACTTC. Amino acids: CASSQGVDSSYEQYF.

The rearrangement joins TRBV28 to TRBJ1-1, with unresolved D. Germline CDR1 MDHEN, CDR2 SYDVKM. The V end lost 3 bases, the J end lost 9 bases, and 11 bases lay between the germline ends. This CDR3 contains 12 residues. The CDR3 DNA is TGTGCCAGCAGTTTCCCACATTCGAAAGCTTTCTTT. Residues: CASSFPHSKAFF.

This chain uses TRBV28 with TRBJ2-5; maybe TRBD2 (6 bases). Per the germline V gene, CDR1 is MDHEN and CDR2 is SYDVKM. Trimming removed 6 bases at V and 0 bases at J, with 20 bases between. The CDR3 consists of 17 residues. CDR3: CASRGWGTSLNQETQYF. The CDR3 bases are TGTGCCAGCAGGGGGTGGGGGACTTCGTTGAACCAAGAGACCCAGTACTTC.

Only a few counts were recorded for this clonotype. V is TRBV12-3 or TRBV12-4 and J is TRBJ2-7; 8 bases align to TRBD1. CDR3 length equals 13 residues. V was clipped by 7 bases and J by 4 bases; unmatched bases: 6. The CDR3 nucleotides are TGTGCCAGCACCCTGACAGGGGAGTACGAGCAGTACTTC. Its protein product is CASTLTGEYEQYF.

This clonotype was seen more than once but under ten times. The germline gene is not matched at one end of the junction; a read error may be the cause. The V call is TRBV11-2, the J call TRBJ2-5; 7 bases align to TRBD2. The CDR3 totals 11 residues. The V gene's germline CDR1 is SGHAT and CDR2 FQNNGV. The CDR3: CASSITSAKNF. As DNA, the CDR3 is TGTGCCAGCAGCATAACTAGCGCCAAGAATTTC.

A word on this clonotype: Sequence at one end of the junction differs from germline and may be a read error. The genes are TRBV6-2 or TRBV6-3 and TRBJ2-3, with D unresolved. This CDR3 comprises 12 residues. The germline V gene encodes CDR1 MNHEY and CDR2 SVGEGT. The CDR3 nucleotides are TGTGCCAGCAGTTATTCAGCTCCGGGCCGGAGTTTT. Translation gives CASSYSAPGRSF.

This clonotype has just a few counts. The gene calls are TRBV12-3 or TRBV12-4 and TRBJ1-2, with unresolved D. Trimming shortened V by 2 bases and J by 0 bases, and 7 bases separated the two germline ends. The CDR3 has 14 residues. The chain's CDR3 is CASSLFSPNYGYTF. The CDR3 DNA reads as TGTGCCAGCAGTTTATTTTCACCTAACTATGGCTACACCTTC.

The chain uses TRBV29-1 and TRBJ2-2; D ambiguous. V dropped 6 bases and J dropped 2 bases, with 10 bases sitting between them. Germline CDR1 is SQVTM and CDR2 is ANQGSEA. The CDR3 length is 13 residues. The CDR3 is CSVGRSNTGELFF. The DNA of the CDR3 is TGCAGCGTGGGAAGGTCCAACACCGGGGAGCTGTTTTTT.

The chain is built from TRBV11-1 and TRBJ2-1; no reliable D call. The V end was cut by 5 bases, the J end by 1 base, with 12 bases between. CDR3 length: 15 residues. The germline V gene encodes CDR1 SGHAT and CDR2 FQDESV (reference sequence). This CDR3 reads CASSPEADSYNEQFF. CDR3 bases: TGTGCCAGCAGCCCAGAAGCAGATTCCTACAATGAGCAGTTCTTC.

This clonotype appeared a single time. The chain combines TRBV5-1 with TRBJ1-2; D is ambiguous. The germline V gene has CDR1 SGHRS and CDR2 YFSETQ. The germline V and J ends were trimmed by 4 bases and 14 bases, with 18 bases remaining between them. The CDR3 is made up of 12 amino acids. CDR3 sequence: CASSVNGDLWTF. As DNA, the CDR3 is TGCGCCAGCAGCGTAAACGGAGACCTCTGGACCTTC.

The chain is built from TRBV3-1 and TRBJ1-2; tentative D call: TRBD1 (5 bases). Trimming shortened V by 0 bases and J by 6 bases, and 8 bases separated the two germline ends. Germline lookup yields CDR1 LGHDT and CDR2 YNNKEL (reference sequence). This CDR3 region has 13 residues. The CDR3 loop is CASSQDSGHGYTF. Written as DNA, the CDR3 is TGTGCCAGCAGCCAAGACTCGGGGCATGGCTACACCTTC.

In this sample, this clonotype turned up a few times. This rearrangement joins TRBV3-1 to TRBJ2-5, with D perhaps assigned TRBD1 or TRBD2 (5 bases each). CDR3 size: 16 residues. Germline loops: CDR1 LGHDT, CDR2 YNNKEL (reference sequence). V lost 2 bases, J lost 3 bases, and 16 bases lay in between. CDR3 coding DNA: TGTGCCAGCAGCCAAATGGGGACCCCTAGAAAAGAGACCCAGTACTTC. This sequence encodes CASSQMGTPRKETQYF.

V gene TRBV7-2 combines with J gene TRBJ2-7; 7 positions match TRBD1. V lost 5 bases, J lost 5 bases, and 15 bases stayed unmatched. Germline loops: CDR1 SGHTA, CDR2 FQGNSA. This CDR3 has 16 residues. The CDR3 reads CASSPPTSTGLDEQYF. The DNA for the CDR3 is TGTGCCAGCAGCCCACCCACCTCGACAGGGCTGGACGAGCAGTACTTC.

This clonotype was counted ten times or more. This chain joins TRBV12-3 or TRBV12-4 and TRBJ1-1; TRBD1 matches 11 bases. The CDR3 runs to 15 residues. V lost 6 bases to trimming and J lost 6 bases; unmatched junction nucleotides: 9. The DNA of the CDR3 is TGTGCCAGCAGCTGGACAGGGGGCAAGGGAGCTGAAGCTTTCTTT. This codes for CASSWTGGKGAEAFF.

A note on this clonotype: The junction departs from germline at one end; a sequencing error may be responsible. The chain uses TRBV7-6 and TRBJ1-1, with D tentatively TRBD1 (5 bases). The germline V gene encodes CDR1 SGHVS and CDR2 FNYEAQ. The CDR3 covers 11 residues. CDR3 loop: CAGSLGDLAFF. The CDR3 nucleotides are TGTGCCGGCAGCTTAGGGGATCTGGCTTTCTTT.

This clonotype occurred many times. This chain joins TRBV5-1 and TRBJ1-1; weak D call: TRBD1 (5 bases). This CDR3 is 13 amino acids long. Germline CDR1 is SGHRS and CDR2 is YFSETQ. V was trimmed by 5 bases and J by 1 base, leaving 9 bases between them. The CDR3 sequence is CASRRGGNTEAFF. The DNA of the CDR3 is TGCGCCAGCAGGCGGGGGGGGAACACTGAAGCTTTCTTT.

The chain links TRBV18 to TRBJ2-5; D is perhaps TRBD2 (7 bases). The end of the DNA aligns better with TRBJ2-7, so the J call may be wrong. CDR1 and CDR2 (germline): KGHSH, LQKENI. The CDR3 is made up of 15 amino acids. The CDR3 reads CAGSFRPGGRNEQYV. CDR3 in DNA: TGTGCCGGCTCATTCAGACCCGGGGGGCGTAACGAGCAGTACGTC.

The rearrangement uses TRBV29-1 and TRBJ1-1, with D perhaps matching TRBD1 (6 bases). Trimming cost V 5 bases and J 10 bases, with 14 bases left between them. Germline V gives CDR1 SQVTM, CDR2 ANQGSEA. The CDR3 totals 11 residues. Here the CDR3 reads CSVLGGAGAFF. The CDR3 coding sequence is TGCAGCGTTCTAGGGGGAGCTGGAGCTTTCTTT.

The chain couples TRBV3-1 to TRBJ1-2; unclear D gene. This CDR3 is 13 amino acids long. V shed 4 bases and J shed 0 bases, with 6 bases lying between them. Germline loops: CDR1 LGHDT, CDR2 YNNKEL (reference sequence). The CDR3 protein is CASSLRSNYGYTF. The DNA for the CDR3 is TGTGCCAGCAGCCTCCGGTCTAACTATGGCTACACCTTC.

The chain joins TRBV4-1 to TRBJ2-5; the D gene could be TRBD1 or TRBD2 (5 bases each). The germline V and J ends were trimmed by 4 bases and 0 bases, with 9 bases remaining between them. Germline V gene data show CDR1 as MGHRA and CDR2 as YSYEKL. The length of the CDR3 is 14 residues. The CDR3 nucleotides read TGCGCCAGCAGCCCCTCGGGACACCAAGAGACCCAGTACTTC. Translated, it gives CASSPSGHQETQYF.

There are a few counts of this clonotype. The junction departs from the called germline gene at one end, perhaps through a read error. The V and J genes are TRBV12-3 or TRBV12-4 and TRBJ2-5; 12 bases agree with TRBD1. CDR3 length: 17 residues. The CDR3 DNA follows: TGTGCCGGCAGTTCAGACTCCGGGACAGGGGGCATGGAGACCCAGTACTTC. Translated, it gives CAGSSDSGTGGMETQYF.

Concerning this clonotype itself: One end of the junction fails to match germline, which may point to a read error. This chain connects TRBV29-1 to TRBJ2-2, with a weak D call TRBD2 (5 bases). The CDR3 has 12 amino acids. CDR1 is SQVTM and CDR2 is ANQGSEA in the germline V gene. CDR3 region: CSGYTSPGELFF. DNA for the CDR3: TGCAGCGGTTACACATCCCCCGGGGAACTGTTTTTT.